This TCR beta chain was documented in a study of spatial heterogeneity in lung cancer. Study in general: Detection of beta-chain sequences consistently exceeded that of alpha-chain sequences.

In this sample, this clonotype turned up many times. Each CDR3 protein is one row after TCRdb ran MiXCR on the 5' RACE reads. The sample records tens of thousands of distinct CDR3 sequences, 6% to 7.5% being singletons. V lost 7 bases, J lost 5 bases, and 18 bases lay in between. Germline-derived CDR1 and CDR2 are MNHNS and SASEGT. The CDR3 length is 14 residues. Time point defined: sample taken at primary tumor resection. Samples were donated by 72 untreated early-stage non-small cell lung cancer patients. The receptor comes from a male donor with early-stage non-small cell lung cancer. The specimen was PBMCs, collected at surgery. The V call is TRBV6-1, the J call TRBJ2-7; D might be TRBD1 (5 bases). CDR3 in amino acids: CASIYTGPGHEQYF. The CDR3 bases are TGTGCCAGCATTTACACAGGACCTGGACACGAGCAGTACTTC.